The entry below gives a single T cell receptor (beta chain) sequence along with its context. Under the authors' procedure: Researchers report that nucleated cell counts were estimated from reference gene primer amplification. Some clones are missing from TCRdb's copy, which holds only in-frame ones; the method was immunoSEQ multiplex PCR. D and trimming come from the DNA, and the V and J calls and clone size come from that table. This sample has around 120,000 clones; roughly 79% occur once, and the top ten carry less than 9%. Trimming removed 6 bases from V and 9 bases from J; junction bases left unmatched: 7. This CDR3 contains 13 residues. From germline, CDR1 is SEHNR and CDR2 FQNEAQ (reference sequence). The data stem from a study of blood T cell repertoires in COVID-19. Study-wide context: Whether acute or convalescent, the COVID-19 samples came from the United States, Italy and Spain. From T cells, B-cell-depleted T cells, or PBMCs came the material, which was cDNA or gDNA.

The chain employs TRBV7-9 and TRBJ2-2; TRBD2 matches 7 bases. The specimen sequenced was peripheral blood. This sequence originates from a man between 65 and 85 years old with active or convalescent COVID-19. This CDR3 is CASSTRGGRELFF. For the CDR3, the DNA is TGTGCCAGCAGTACGAGGGGAGGGCGGGAGCTGTTTTTT.